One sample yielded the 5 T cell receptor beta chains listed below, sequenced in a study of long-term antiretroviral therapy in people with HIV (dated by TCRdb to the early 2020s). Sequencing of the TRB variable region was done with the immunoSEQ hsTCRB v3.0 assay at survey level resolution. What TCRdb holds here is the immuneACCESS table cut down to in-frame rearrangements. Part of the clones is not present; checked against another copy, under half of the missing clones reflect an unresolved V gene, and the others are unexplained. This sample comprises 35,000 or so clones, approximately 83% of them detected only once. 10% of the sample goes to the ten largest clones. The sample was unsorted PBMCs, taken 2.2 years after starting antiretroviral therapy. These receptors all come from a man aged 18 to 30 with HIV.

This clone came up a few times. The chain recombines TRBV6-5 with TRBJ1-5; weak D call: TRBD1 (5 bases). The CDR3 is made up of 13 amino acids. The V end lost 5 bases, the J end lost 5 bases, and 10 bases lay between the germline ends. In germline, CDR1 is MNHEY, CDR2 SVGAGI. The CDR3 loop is CASSVRGDQPQHF. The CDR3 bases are TGTGCCAGCAGTGTGAGGGGCGATCAGCCCCAGCATTTT.

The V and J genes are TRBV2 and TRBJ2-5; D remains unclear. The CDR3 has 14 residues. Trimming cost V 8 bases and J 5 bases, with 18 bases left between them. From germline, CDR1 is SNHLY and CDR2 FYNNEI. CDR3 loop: CASGFLDTSETQYF. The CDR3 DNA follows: TGTGCCAGCGGTTTTCTTGACACCTCCGAGACCCAGTACTTC. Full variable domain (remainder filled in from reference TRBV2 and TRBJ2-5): EPEVTQTPSHQVTQMGQEVILRCVPISNHLYFYWYRQILGQKVEFLVSFYNNEISEKSEIFDDQFSVERPDGSNFTLKIRSTKLEDSAMYFCASGFLDTSETQYFGPGTRLLVL.

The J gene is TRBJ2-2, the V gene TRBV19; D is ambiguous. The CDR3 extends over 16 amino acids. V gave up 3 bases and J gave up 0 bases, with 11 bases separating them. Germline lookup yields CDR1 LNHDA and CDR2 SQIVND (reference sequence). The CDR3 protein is CASSMRKAPNTGELFF. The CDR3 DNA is TGTGCCAGTAGTATGAGAAAGGCCCCGAACACCGGGGAGCTGTTTTTT.

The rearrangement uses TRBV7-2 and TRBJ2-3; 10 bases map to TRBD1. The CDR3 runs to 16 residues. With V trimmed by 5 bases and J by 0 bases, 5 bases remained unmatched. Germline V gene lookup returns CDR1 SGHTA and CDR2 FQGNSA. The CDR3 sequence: CASSLWGQGSTDTQYF. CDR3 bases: TGTGCCAGCAGCCTCTGGGGACAGGGGAGCACAGATACGCAGTATTTT.

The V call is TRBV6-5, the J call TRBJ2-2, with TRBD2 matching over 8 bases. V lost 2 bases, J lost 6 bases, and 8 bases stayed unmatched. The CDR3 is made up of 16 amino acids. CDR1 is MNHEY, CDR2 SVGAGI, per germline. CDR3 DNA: TGTGCCAGCAGTTACACCGGGACTAGAGGGGCCGGGGAGCTGTTTTTT. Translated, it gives CASSYTGTRGAGELFF.